The 32 T cell receptor beta chains reported below all come from one sample, sequenced in a study of T cells in Graves' hyperthyroidism and ophthalmopathy. The CDR3 regions of TCR beta were amplified from RNA transcripts. A set of HTBI primers served as the primers for a first-round RT-PCR of the TCR CDR3. TCRdb itself ran the multiplex PCR reads through MiXCR, one entry per CDR3 protein. The table includes 140,000 or so distinct CDR3 sequences, about 20% detected once. The sequencing input was blood. The receptors originated from a woman between 45 and 60 years old with Graves' hyperthyroidism that later progressed to Graves' ophthalmopathy.

This clonotype was observed many times. This chain links TRBV19 with TRBJ2-2, with 7 nucleotides matching TRBD2. The CDR3 loop spans 16 amino acids. Unmatched junction bases numbered 6, after V lost 5 bases and J lost 0 bases. Germline V gives CDR1 LNHDA, CDR2 SQIVND (reference sequence). The CDR3 bases are TGTGCCAGTAGTGTGGCCGGGACTACGAACACCGGGGAGCTGTTTTTT. Translation: CASSVAGTTNTGELFF.

This clonotype showed up just a few times. CDR3 region: CASSDLPGLAGLYQETQYF. The CDR3 coding sequence is TGTGCCAGCAGTGATCTACCGGGACTAGCGGGACTGTACCAAGAGACCCAGTACTTC. V usage is TRBV11-1 and J usage is TRBJ2-5, with TRBD2 identical over 13 bases. The CDR3 runs to 19 residues. V was pared by 6 bases and J by 0 bases, with 13 bases of the junction left unmatched. Germline V lookup: CDR1 SGHAT, CDR2 FQDESV (reference sequence).

This clonotype was recorded a few times. CDR3 nucleotides: TGTGCCAGCAGCCTCACTCCGCTAACCTACAATGAGCAGTTCTTC. Translating gives CASSLTPLTYNEQFF. The chain links TRBV7-3 to TRBJ2-1; no clear D. This CDR3 comprises 15 residues. Trimming took 5 bases from V and 2 from J, leaving 13 bases between them. From germline, CDR1 is SGHTA and CDR2 FQGTGA.

In its sample, this clonotype was seen many times. The V call is TRBV27, the J call TRBJ1-6; D not certain. Trimming stripped 2 bases from V and 10 bases from J, with 12 bases between. This CDR3 spans 14 amino acids. CDR1 and CDR2 (germline): MNHEY, SMNVEV (reference sequence). The CDR3 loop reads CASSLDGAGSPLHF. The CDR3 DNA follows: TGTGCCAGCAGTTTAGACGGAGCGGGGTCACCCCTCCACTTT.

As to this clonotype: One end of the junction does not line up with germline, which may come from a read error. The chain is built from TRBV7-3 and TRBJ2-1, with D unclear. CDR1 is SGHTA, CDR2 FQGTGA, per germline. The CDR3 spans 16 residues. CDR3 residues: CASSLGEAMASYEQLF. CDR3 nucleotides: TGTGCCAGCAGCTTAGGCGAGGCTATGGCGTCGTATGAGCAGCTCTTC.

This clonotype was found many times. The J gene is TRBJ1-5, the V gene TRBV20-1, with D unresolved. V was pared by 0 bases and J by 0 bases, with 15 bases between. Germline assignment: CDR1 DFQATT and CDR2 SNEGSKA (reference sequence). The CDR3 has 17 residues. The CDR3 coding sequence is TGCAGTGCTAGAGATGCCACTGTGACGACTAGCAATCAGCCCCAGCATTTT. Protein: CSARDATVTTSNQPQHF.

This clonotype was seen a few times. The V and J genes are TRBV7-9 and TRBJ2-1; D possibly corresponds to TRBD2 (6 bases). V gave up 5 bases and J gave up 4 bases, with 12 bases separating them. This CDR3 contains 14 residues. The germline gives CDR1 SEHNR, CDR2 FQNEAQ (reference sequence). CDR3 region: CASSPLGGYNEQFF. As DNA, the CDR3 is TGTGCCAGCAGCCCCTTGGGGGGATACAATGAGCAGTTCTTC.

The chain carries TRBV28 and TRBJ2-5, with 7 bases identical to TRBD1. V trimming: 6 bases; J trimming: 12 bases; junction bases outside the gene matches: 7. CDR3 size: 11 residues. CDR1 is MDHEN, CDR2 SYDVKM, per germline. The chain's CDR3 is CASRSDRAEYF. The CDR3 bases are TGTGCCAGCAGATCAGACAGGGCAGAGTACTTC.

The chain has TRBV10-3 and TRBJ2-3; 9 bases match TRBD2. The V and J ends lost 3 bases and 6 bases, in that order; junction bases with no gene match: 10. Per the germline V gene, CDR1 is ENHRY and CDR2 is SYGVKD. The CDR3 is made up of 16 amino acids. The DNA for the CDR3 is TGTGCCATCAGTGATACCTCGACTAGCGGAGGGGATACGCAGTATTTT. The encoded protein is CAISDTSTSGGDTQYF.

This clonotype was counted between two and nine times. The chain is built from TRBV5-1 and TRBJ2-1; D unclear. V was trimmed by 0 bases and J by 7 bases, leaving 14 bases between them. This CDR3 has 15 residues. In germline, CDR1 is SGHRS, CDR2 YFSETQ. CDR3 sequence reads: CASSLAKVSSNEQFF. CDR3 sequence (DNA): TGCGCCAGCAGCTTGGCCAAGGTGTCGTCTAATGAGCAGTTCTTC.

This clonotype was observed a few times. This chain connects TRBV29-1 to TRBJ2-7; D remains ambiguous. This CDR3 has 13 residues. V lost 0 bases and J lost 0, with 6 bases in between. Germline CDR1 is SQVTM and CDR2 is ANQGSEA. The CDR3 reads CSVEDRVSYEQYF. The CDR3 region has the DNA TGCAGCGTTGAAGATCGGGTCTCCTACGAGCAGTACTTC.

This clonotype was counted between two and nine times. The genes are TRBV3-1 and TRBJ1-1; D is undetermined. V was clipped by 1 base and J by 4 bases, with 16 bases between them. Germline V gene sequence: CDR1 LGHDT, CDR2 YNNKEL (reference sequence). The CDR3 is 16 amino acids. For the CDR3, the DNA is TGTGCCAGCAGCCAAGGGCCACAGAGATGGAGCACTGAAGCTTTCTTT. Residues: CASSQGPQRWSTEAFF.

This clonotype was recorded at least ten times. The chain uses TRBV6-1 and TRBJ2-1; 9 bases are shared with TRBD2. The germline CDR1 and CDR2 sequences are MNHNS and SASEGT. Losses at the gene ends were 5 bases for V and 6 bases for J; bases not matched to a gene: 17. The CDR3 totals 18 residues. CDR3 sequence: CASSYVHPRREGRNEQFF. CDR3 coding DNA: TGTGCCAGCAGTTACGTCCACCCCCGGCGGGAGGGGCGCAATGAGCAGTTCTTC.

This clonotype was counted ten times or more. The chain joins TRBV5-8 to TRBJ1-2; the match to TRBD1 covers 8 bases. The junction had 7 bases not matched to a gene; V was cut back by 3 bases and J by 3 bases. In germline, CDR1 is SGHTS, CDR2 YDEGEE. There are 15 residues in the CDR3. The CDR3 bases are TGTGCCAGCAGCTCCCGGACAGGGTTGCACTATGGCTACACCTTC. This encodes CASSSRTGLHYGYTF.

This chain joins TRBV18 and TRBJ1-1, with D perhaps matching TRBD1 (6 bases). V was clipped by 4 bases and J by 0 bases, with 6 bases between them. CDR3 length equals 13 residues. Germline lookup yields CDR1 KGHSH and CDR2 LQKENI. For the CDR3, the DNA is TGTGCCAGCTCACAGGGGGTGAACACTGAAGCTTTCTTT. It is translated as CASSQGVNTEAFF. The full variable domain, in which reference TRBV18 and TRBJ1-1 provide the parts outside the CDR3, is NAGVMQNPRHLVRRRGQEARLRCSPMKGHSHVYWYRQLPEEGLKFMVYLQKENIIDESGMPKERFSAEFPKEGPSILRIQQVVRGDSAAYFCASSQGVNTEAFFGQGTRLTVV.

The V and J genes are TRBV5-8 and TRBJ1-3, with 8 bases lining up with TRBD1. The trim removed 4 bases at V and 4 bases at J, leaving 10 bases unmatched. CDR1 and CDR2 from the germline V gene are SGHTS and YDEGEE. This CDR3 is built from 16 residues. CDR3 loop: CASSPGQGQGGNTIYF. The CDR3 DNA reads TGTGCCAGCAGCCCAGGACAGGGACAAGGGGGAAACACCATATATTTT.

This sequence joins TRBV5-6 and TRBJ2-3; D gene unclear. The germline V and J ends were trimmed by 2 bases and 6 bases, with 10 bases remaining between them. CDR1 SGHDT and CDR2 YYEEEE come from the germline V gene. The CDR3 totals 13 residues. The CDR3 protein is CASSFRVGDTQYF. The CDR3 DNA sequence: TGTGCCAGCAGCTTTCGGGTGGGCGATACGCAGTATTTT.

There are many counts of this clonotype. The gene calls are TRBV2 and TRBJ1-1; D perhaps matches TRBD1 (5 bases). Per the germline V gene, CDR1 is SNHLY and CDR2 is FYNNEI. V lost 7 bases and J 6 bases, leaving 15 bases between the germline ends. This CDR3 spans 13 amino acids. This chain's CDR3 is CASTGQKVAEAFF. The CDR3 DNA follows: TGTGCCAGCACGGGGCAGAAGGTGGCTGAAGCTTTCTTT.

This clonotype was seen at least ten times. The rearrangement uses TRBV5-8 and TRBJ2-1; D remains unclear. V lost 0 bases and J lost 6, with 13 bases in between. The CDR3 has 15 residues. Germline assignment: CDR1 SGHTS and CDR2 YDEGEE. The CDR3 DNA is TGTGCCAGCAGCTTGGTTACCGCGCCCGGCAATGAGCAGTTCTTC. Its translation: CASSLVTAPGNEQFF.

The chain couples TRBV3-1 to TRBJ2-1; 10 nucleotides agree with TRBD2. Looked up from germline, CDR1 is LGHDT and CDR2 is YNNKEL (reference sequence). V was clipped by 3 bases and J by 6 bases; unmatched bases: 8. The CDR3 is 16 amino acids. The CDR3 here is CASSQAGLAPVNEQFF. The CDR3 DNA reads TGTGCCAGCAGCCAGGCGGGACTAGCGCCCGTCAATGAGCAGTTCTTC.

J is TRBJ1-1 and V is TRBV5-1; 7 nucleotides agree with TRBD1. J was trimmed by 1 base and V by 0 bases; bases with no gene match: 0. Germline V CDR1 and CDR2: SGHRS, YFSETQ. This CDR3 has 14 residues. CDR3 in DNA: TGCGCCAGCAGCTTGGGGACAGGGAACACTGAAGCTTTCTTT. It is translated as CASSLGTGNTEAFF. Using reference TRBV5-1 and TRBJ1-1 for the parts outside the CDR3, the full variable domain is KAGVTQTPRYLIKTRGQQVTLSCSPISGHRSVSWYQQTPGQGLQFLFEYFSETQRNKGNFPGRFSGRQFSNSRSEMNVSTLELGDSALYLCASSLGTGNTEAFFGQGTRLTVV.

The rearrangement joins TRBV4-1 to TRBJ2-7; D gene uncertain. The germline V and J ends were trimmed by 0 bases and 5 bases, with 8 bases remaining between them. In germline, CDR1 is MGHRA, CDR2 YSYEKL. The CDR3 is 13 amino acids. This CDR3 reads CASSQDLENEQYF. The CDR3 DNA is TGCGCCAGCAGCCAAGATCTAGAGAACGAGCAGTACTTC.

The sample holds many counts of this clonotype. The chain employs TRBV5-1 and TRBJ2-5; 16 nucleotides align to TRBD2. CDR1 is SGHRS, CDR2 YFSETQ, per germline. The CDR3 spans 19 residues. After removal of 4 bases from V and 6 bases from J, the junction contained 15 bases not matched to a gene. The DNA for the CDR3 is TGCGCCAGCAGCCCGGGACTAGCGGGAGGGCCCTTCTCGGGACAGACCCAGTACTTC. As protein: CASSPGLAGGPFSGQTQYF.

There are many counts of this clonotype. CDR3 amino acids: CSARDGTSEQYF. DNA for the CDR3: TGCAGTGCTAGAGATGGGACTAGCGAGCAGTACTTC. The rearrangement uses TRBV20-1 and TRBJ2-7, with 8 nucleotides matching TRBD2. The CDR3 is 12 residues long. Trimming at V came to 0 bases and at J to 6 bases, leaving 1 base not matched to a gene. From germline, CDR1 is DFQATT and CDR2 SNEGSKA (reference sequence).

This clonotype has a count of ten or more. The genes are TRBV30 and TRBJ2-2; no clear D. Looked up from germline, CDR1 is GTSNPN and CDR2 is SVGIG (reference sequence). The CDR3 runs 14 residues. V was pared by 2 bases and J by 1 base, with 8 bases between. In DNA form, the CDR3 reads TGTGCCTGGAGTTTCCGACAGAACACCGGGGAGCTGTTTTTT. Translated: CAWSFRQNTGELFF.

The chain employs TRBV19 and TRBJ2-7, with D perhaps matching TRBD1 or TRBD2 (5 bases each). The CDR3 is made up of 17 amino acids. Germline CDR1 LNHDA, CDR2 SQIVND (reference sequence). Trimming cost V 11 bases and J 2 bases, with 28 bases left between them. The CDR3 sequence is CAGWRTGANLRPYEQYF. The CDR3, as DNA: TGTGCCGGGTGGAGGACCGGGGCCAACTTACGTCCCTACGAGCAGTACTTC.

This clonotype was seen only a few times. This may be a read error: a much more frequent sequence differs by one nucleotide. This sequence joins TRBV15 and TRBJ2-7; TRBD1 agrees at 8 bases. The J segment lost 0 bases and the V segment lost 5 bases, leaving 6 bases of the junction unmatched. The CDR3 sequence is 15 residues long. Germline V CDR1 and CDR2: LNHNV, YYDKDF (reference sequence). The CDR3 DNA sequence: TGTGCCACCAGCGGCGGGACAGGTATCTCCTACGAGCAGTACTTC. Translating it yields CATSGGTGISYEQYF. The complete variable domain, with remaining parts taken from reference TRBV15 and TRBJ2-7, reads DAMVIQNPRYQVTQFGKPVTLSCSQTLNHNVMYWYQQKSSQAPKLLFHYYDKDFNNEADTPDNFQSRRPNTSFCFLDIRSPGLGDTAMYLCATSGGTGISYEQYFGPGTRLTVT.

The rearrangement links TRBV30 to TRBJ1-2; D is undetermined. CDR1 is GTSNPN, CDR2 SVGIG, per germline (reference sequence). This CDR3 is 13 amino acids long. V was clipped by 4 bases and J by 3 bases, with 12 bases between them. The CDR3 region has the DNA TGTGCCTGGAAAAGACACGCACACTATGGCTACACCTTC. Protein sequence: CAWKRHAHYGYTF.

This clonotype was found many times. The rearrangement links TRBV7-3 to TRBJ2-1; the D is unclear. Germline CDR1 and CDR2: SGHTA and FQGTGA. The ends were cut back, 2 bases at V and 0 bases at J, with 8 bases in the middle. CDR3 length: 15 residues. The CDR3 sequence: CASSLVSVSYNEQFF. CDR3 coding DNA: TGTGCCAGCAGCTTAGTCAGCGTCTCCTACAATGAGCAGTTCTTC.

This clonotype was counted at least ten times. V and J are TRBV30 and TRBJ1-2; a weak D match, TRBD1 (5 bases). The CDR3 has 16 residues. CDR1 and CDR2 (germline): GTSNPN, SVGIG (reference sequence). V was clipped by 0 bases and J by 4 bases, with 18 bases between them. This chain's CDR3 is CAWSVPGPGDVYGYTF. In nucleotides, the CDR3 is TGTGCCTGGAGTGTACCGGGACCAGGCGACGTCTATGGCTACACCTTC.

A note on this clonotype: This sequence may be a read error, since a much larger clone differs from it by one base. The chain is built from TRBV20-1 and TRBJ1-5; no firm D call. The CDR3 sequence is 13 residues long. V lost 1 base to trimming and J lost 2 bases, with 6 bases between them. In germline, CDR1 is DFQATT, CDR2 SNEGSKA (reference sequence). Written as DNA, the CDR3 is TGCAGTGCTAGAGGGGATGGCAATCAGCCCCAGCATTTT. It yields the protein CSARGDGNQPQHF.

Many counts were recorded for this clonotype. The rearrangement uses TRBV20-1 and TRBJ1-6; tentatively, D is TRBD1 (5 bases). V dropped 5 bases and J dropped 1 base, with 18 bases sitting between them. The CDR3 is 17 amino acids. The germline CDR1 and CDR2 sequences are DFQATT and SNEGSKA (reference sequence). In DNA form, the CDR3 reads TGCAGTGCTGGACCGGGGACTGCATGGTCCTATAATTCACCCCTCCACTTT. It specifies CSAGPGTAWSYNSPLHF.